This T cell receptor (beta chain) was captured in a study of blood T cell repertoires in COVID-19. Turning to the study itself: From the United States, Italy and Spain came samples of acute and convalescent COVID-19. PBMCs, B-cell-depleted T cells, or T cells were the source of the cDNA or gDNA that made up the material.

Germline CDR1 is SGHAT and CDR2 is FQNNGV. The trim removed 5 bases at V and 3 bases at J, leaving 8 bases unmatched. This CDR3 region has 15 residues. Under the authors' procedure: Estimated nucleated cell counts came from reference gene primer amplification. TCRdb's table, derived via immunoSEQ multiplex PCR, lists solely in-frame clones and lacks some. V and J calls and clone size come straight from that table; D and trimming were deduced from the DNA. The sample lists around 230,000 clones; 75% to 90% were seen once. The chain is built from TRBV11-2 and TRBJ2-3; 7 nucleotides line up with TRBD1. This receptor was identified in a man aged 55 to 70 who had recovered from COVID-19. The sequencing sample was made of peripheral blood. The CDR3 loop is CASSPERGPTDTQYF. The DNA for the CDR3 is TGTGCCAGCAGCCCAGAAAGGGGGCCTACAGATACGCAGTATTTT.